The T cell receptor (beta chain) described here comes from a study of blood T cells in healthy people across ages. Study-level findings and limits: The study regarded diversity estimates from one million T cells as underestimates.

Donation came from healthy Caucasian individuals in Russia who were aged about 6 to 95. A second about 7 to 11 cycle PCR used barcoded and J-beta primers. Every single cDNA molecule received a tag from a template-switch adaptor with 12 random nucleotides. Each of the samples gave a minimum of 2.5 million paired-end reads that contained CDR3. TCRdb independently ran MiXCR on the 5' RACE reads; one entry per CDR3 protein. The data hold under 1,000,000 distinct CDR3 sequences, with approximately 35% observed a single time. Germline V lookup: CDR1 SGHRS, CDR2 YFSETQ. V dropped 5 bases and J dropped 4; count of bases not matched to a gene: 10. The CDR3 is made up of 16 amino acids. With regard to this clonotype: The target antigen is unknown.

The chain carries TRBV5-1 and TRBJ2-1, with TRBD2 matching 9 bases. Sequencing was done on a sample of blood. The source of this sequence is a man aged 18 to 29 in good health. This chain's CDR3 is CASSPGGAGGYNEQFF. The DNA for the CDR3 is TGCGCCAGCAGTCCTGGGGGAGCGGGGGGATACAATGAGCAGTTCTTC.